This entry lists 27 T cell receptor beta chains sequenced from one sample in a study of T cell repertoires in cytomegalovirus infection. In TCRdb, the reads were re-called with MiXCR into one record per CDR3 protein. The sample holds about 740,000 distinct CDR3 sequences, about a third seen once. The specimen sequenced was PBMCs. The receptors shown here come from a human donor in good health (CMV status not recorded). Some clones in this sample may be carry-over from other donors' samples.

This clonotype was counted only a few times. V is TRBV7-9 and J is TRBJ2-7; D not certain. Germline CDR1 SEHNR, CDR2 FQNEAQ (reference sequence). The V gene lost 2 bases and the J gene lost 3 bases, with 14 bases spanning the gap. This CDR3 has 15 residues. The CDR3 sequence is CASSLNAGGRYEQYF. The CDR3 nucleotides are TGTGCCAGCAGCTTAAATGCCGGCGGTCGCTACGAGCAGTACTTC.

The rearrangement uses TRBV20-1 and TRBJ1-5; TRBD1 agrees at 7 bases. This CDR3 has 17 residues. Germline loops: CDR1 DFQATT, CDR2 SNEGSKA (reference sequence). V gave up 0 bases and J gave up 5 bases; unmatched junction bases: 13. The CDR3 sequence: CSARDKRLQGGHQPQHF. Written as DNA, the CDR3 is TGCAGTGCTAGAGATAAACGGCTTCAGGGGGGCCATCAGCCCCAGCATTTT.

This clonotype was seen a handful of times. The CDR3 spells CASSPHYRGANKNIQYF. The CDR3 region has the DNA TGTGCCAGCAGTCCCCATTACAGGGGGGCGAACAAAAACATTCAGTACTTC. The chain employs TRBV28 and TRBJ2-4; 8 nucleotides line up with TRBD1. CDR1 and CDR2 from the germline V gene are MDHEN and SYDVKM. Losses at the gene ends were 5 bases for V and 3 bases for J; bases not matched to a gene: 12. This CDR3 spans 17 amino acids. The full variable domain, completed using reference TRBV28 and TRBJ2-4, is DVKVTQSSRYLVKRTGEKVFLECVQDMDHENMFWYRQDPGLGLRLIYFSYDVKMKEKGDIPEGYSVSREKKERFSLILESASTNQTSMYLCASSPHYRGANKNIQYFGAGTRLSVL.

The chain uses TRBV18 and TRBJ1-1; D uncertain. Trimming stripped 0 bases from V and 4 bases from J, with 9 bases between. The CDR3 length is 14 residues. From germline, CDR1 is KGHSH and CDR2 LQKENI. The DNA for the CDR3 is TGTGCCAGCTCACCACCGAGGGTTCCCACTGAAGCTTTCTTT. Its translation is CASSPPRVPTEAFF. Full variable domain (rest looked up from reference TRBV18 and TRBJ1-1): NAGVMQNPRHLVRRRGQEARLRCSPMKGHSHVYWYRQLPEEGLKFMVYLQKENIIDESGMPKERFSAEFPKEGPSILRIQQVVRGDSAAYFCASSPPRVPTEAFFGQGTRLTVV.

The chain uses TRBV27 and TRBJ2-7, with 7 bases lining up with TRBD1. Germline trimming cut 0 bases from V and 2 bases from J; bases unmatched to any gene: 7. The CDR3 covers 16 residues. Germline V gives CDR1 MNHEY, CDR2 SMNVEV (reference sequence). The CDR3 DNA is TGTGCCAGCAGTTTATCGCCCTTGGGACAGCCCTACGAGCAGTACTTC. Translation gives CASSLSPLGQPYEQYF.

This clonotype has just a few counts. The rearrangement joins TRBV6-1 to TRBJ2-6; 7 bases map to TRBD1. Germline values: CDR1 MNHNS, CDR2 SASEGT. The J segment lost 0 bases and the V segment lost 7 bases, leaving 3 bases of the junction unmatched. The CDR3 sequence is 15 residues long. CDR3 residues: CASNPGGSGANVLTF. The DNA for the CDR3 is TGTGCCAGCAATCCAGGGGGCTCTGGGGCCAACGTCCTGACTTTC.

V is TRBV11-3 and J is TRBJ2-1; 12 bases are a match to TRBD2. The germline CDR1 and CDR2 sequences are SGHNT and YENEEA. The CDR3 has 15 residues. V gave up 5 bases and J gave up 6 bases; unmatched junction bases: 5. CDR3 amino acids: CASSPRLAGANEQFF. In nucleotides, the CDR3 is TGTGCCAGCAGCCCCAGACTAGCGGGAGCCAATGAGCAGTTCTTC.

The V gene is TRBV28, the J gene TRBJ2-1; no definite D call. CDR1 and CDR2 from the germline V gene are MDHEN and SYDVKM. This CDR3 is built from 15 residues. Deletions cut 5 bases from V and 5 bases from J, with 16 bases between. CDR3 loop: CASSQYGMNHNEQFF. CDR3 nucleotides: TGTGCCAGCAGTCAGTATGGGATGAATCACAATGAGCAGTTCTTC.

This clonotype showed up just once. The chain employs TRBV7-6 and TRBJ2-1; possibly TRBD1 or TRBD2 for D (6 bases each). This CDR3 is built from 17 residues. Trimming removed 7 bases at V and 3 bases at J, with 22 bases between. Looked up from germline, CDR1 is SGHVS and CDR2 is FNYEAQ. CDR3 in amino acids: CASIFYGGQKDYNEQFF. DNA of the CDR3: TGTGCCAGCATTTTTTACGGGGGCCAAAAAGACTACAATGAGCAGTTCTTC.

This clonotype was observed a few times. The chain carries TRBV6-1 and TRBJ1-6; D may be TRBD1 (5 bases). CDR1 and CDR2 from the germline V gene are MNHNS and SASEGT. V dropped 2 bases and J dropped 10 bases, with 9 bases sitting between them. The CDR3 is 13 amino acids. In nucleotides, the CDR3 is TGTGCCAGCAGTGAATATGAGGGGTCACCCCTCCACTTT. This gives the protein CASSEYEGSPLHF.

The rearrangement joins TRBV20-1 to TRBJ2-5; TRBD1 aligns across 9 bases. CDR3 size: 14 residues. CDR1 DFQATT and CDR2 SNEGSKA come from the germline V gene (reference sequence). V lost 5 bases to trimming and J lost 5 bases; unmatched junction nucleotides: 9. The CDR3 region has the DNA TGCAGTGCTGATCTACAGGGGGCACTGGAGACCCAGTACTTC. Translating gives CSADLQGALETQYF.

V usage is TRBV19 and J usage is TRBJ1-6, with no clear D. Per germline, CDR1 LNHDA and CDR2 SQIVND (reference sequence). Trimming took 11 bases from V and 5 from J, leaving 10 bases between them. The CDR3 is 12 residues long. The DNA for the CDR3 is TGTGCCTCCAGTCCCCATAATTCACCCCTCCACTTT. Translated: CASSPHNSPLHF.

This clonotype showed up just a few times. This chain joins TRBV20-1 and TRBJ1-1; 8 positions match TRBD1. CDR3 size: 14 residues. Germline CDR1 and CDR2: DFQATT and SNEGSKA (reference sequence). J was trimmed by 4 bases and V by 0 bases; bases with no gene match: 4. CDR3 bases: TGCAGTGCTAGAGACAGGGGGCCTGGCACTGAAGCTTTCTTT. This gives the protein CSARDRGPGTEAFF.

Concerning this clonotype itself: One end of the junction fails to match germline, which may point to a read error. This CDR3 reads CASRRQGPSIQPQHF. CDR3 in DNA: TGTGCCAGCAGGAGACAGGGGCCAAGCATTCAGCCCCAGCATTTT. The chain uses TRBV6-5 and TRBJ1-5; 8 nucleotides agree with TRBD1. The CDR3 sequence is 15 residues long. Germline V CDR1 and CDR2: MNHEY, SVGAGI.

The V gene is TRBV5-5, the J gene TRBJ1-1, with D maybe TRBD1 (6 bases). Trimming left V 3 bases short and J 5 bases short, with 20 bases between. Germline V gene data show CDR1 as SGHKS and CDR2 as YYEKEE (reference sequence). This CDR3 is 16 amino acids long. The CDR3 bases are TGTGCCAGCAGCTCCGACAAGGGACACAGGAGGACTGAAGCTTTCTTT. This translates into CASSSDKGHRRTEAFF.

This clonotype was counted once. The chain employs TRBV29-1 and TRBJ1-6, with D possibly being TRBD1 (6 bases). This CDR3 has 13 residues. Germline loops: CDR1 SQVTM, CDR2 ANQGSEA. V was clipped by 7 bases and J by 10 bases, with 17 bases between them. CDR3 protein: CSARTAGNSPLHF. The CDR3 coding sequence is TGCAGCGCAAGGACAGCCGGGAACTCACCCCTCCACTTT.

This clonotype was seen a few times. The J gene is TRBJ2-5, the V gene TRBV7-9, with 9 bases aligning to TRBD2. The V gene's germline CDR1 is SEHNR and CDR2 FQNEAQ (reference sequence). V dropped 5 bases and J dropped 4; count of bases not matched to a gene: 11. This CDR3 has 16 residues. This chain's CDR3 is CASSPPLAGVLETQYF. CDR3 sequence (DNA): TGTGCCAGCAGCCCCCCCTTAGCGGGAGTATTAGAGACCCAGTACTTC.

This sequence joins TRBV28 and TRBJ2-1; 9 bases are a match to TRBD2. Germline CDR1 reads MDHEN; CDR2 reads SYDVKM. The ends lost 3 bases at V and 8 bases at J; junction bases unmatched: 11. The CDR3 spans 16 residues. The chain's CDR3 is CASSFRASGRFHEQFF. The CDR3 nucleotides read TGTGCCAGCAGTTTCAGGGCAAGCGGGAGGTTCCATGAGCAGTTCTTC.

The chain has TRBV29-1 and TRBJ2-1, with 8 bases fitting TRBD1. Per germline, CDR1 SQVTM and CDR2 ANQGSEA. CDR3 size: 12 residues. V was pared by 5 bases and J by 7 bases, with 4 bases of the junction left unmatched. The CDR3 sequence: CSVSGGRNEQFF. DNA of the CDR3: TGCAGCGTTTCAGGGGGCCGGAATGAGCAGTTCTTC.

The V gene is TRBV6-5, the J gene TRBJ1-5, with D unclear. Trimming cost V 5 bases and J 4 bases, with 15 bases left between them. Germline lookup yields CDR1 MNHEY and CDR2 SVGAGI. The CDR3 runs to 15 residues. The DNA of the CDR3 is TGTGCCAGCAGTCCCATTAGTGCCGTTAATCAGCCCCAGCATTTT. It is translated as CASSPISAVNQPQHF.

The sample holds one count of this clonotype. The chain combines TRBV7-2 with TRBJ1-5, with D unresolved. CDR3 length: 15 amino acids. Trimming took 2 bases from V and 3 from J, leaving 11 bases between them. The germline CDR1 and CDR2 sequences are SGHTA and FQGNSA. The CDR3 bases are TGTGCCAGCAGCTTAATCGGCGGATTCAATCAGCCCCAGCATTTT. As protein: CASSLIGGFNQPQHF.

Of note for this clonotype: A much bigger clone sits one base away, suggesting this may be a read error. The V gene is TRBV7-6, the J gene TRBJ2-7, with 14 nucleotides matching TRBD2. Germline values: CDR1 SGHVS, CDR2 FNYEAQ. This CDR3 has 15 amino acids. The CDR3 spells CASSGGLAGAYELYF. The CDR3 DNA follows: TGTGCCAGCAGCGGGGGACTAGCGGGAGCCTACGAGCTGTACTTC.

This clonotype was seen at least ten times. This sequence joins TRBV7-6 and TRBJ2-7, with D tentatively TRBD1 or TRBD2 (5 bases each). The CDR3 has 14 amino acids. V was cut by 6 bases and J by 6 bases, with 18 bases left in between. The germline gives CDR1 SGHVS, CDR2 FNYEAQ. The chain's CDR3 is CASRVRGDAPEQYF. For the CDR3, the DNA is TGTGCCAGCAGAGTTAGGGGAGATGCTCCCGAGCAGTACTTC.

Of note for this clonotype: Germline is not matched at one junction end, which may reflect a read error. The chain couples TRBV12-3 or TRBV12-4 to TRBJ1-1; no firm D call. The CDR3 contains 13 residues. The CDR3 nucleotides are TGTTCCAGCAGTTTAGGAGGGAACACTGAAGCTTTCTTT. Translating it yields CSSSLGGNTEAFF.

This clonotype came up a few times. V gene TRBV28 combines with J gene TRBJ1-2, with TRBD1 matching 7 bases. The CDR3 contains 14 residues. From germline, CDR1 is MDHEN and CDR2 SYDVKM. V lost 4 bases to trimming and J lost 3 bases; unmatched junction nucleotides: 5. The CDR3 here is CASSSVGTDYGYTF. In nucleotides, the CDR3 is TGTGCCAGCAGTTCTGTAGGGACAGACTATGGCTACACCTTC.

This clonotype was recorded many times. V gene TRBV6-1 combines with J gene TRBJ1-6; D unclear. The CDR3 contains 17 residues. Germline V lookup: CDR1 MNHNS, CDR2 SASEGT. The V end lost 6 bases, the J end lost 6 bases, and 21 bases lay between the germline ends. CDR3 sequence reads: CASSERNLAETNSPLHF. The DNA of the CDR3 is TGTGCCAGCAGCGAAAGGAACCTGGCAGAGACTAATTCACCCCTCCACTTT.

The rearrangement links TRBV18 to TRBJ1-2; 7 positions match TRBD1. The germline V gene encodes CDR1 KGHSH and CDR2 LQKENI. The CDR3 contains 17 residues. The junction had 11 bases not matched to a gene; V was cut back by 1 base and J by 3 bases. The DNA of the CDR3 is TGTGCCAGCTCACCACAGGGGGCGGAAGGCCCCTACTATGGCTACACCTTC. This gives the protein CASSPQGAEGPYYGYTF.